This T cell receptor beta chain comes out of a study of cytomegalovirus exposure and HLA in healthy donors. Per germline, CDR1 MNHEY and CDR2 SVGAGI. V lost 10 bases to trimming and J lost 2 bases; unmatched junction nucleotides: 7. The CDR3 spans 14 residues. Points from the study as a whole: Indistinguishability led to the exclusion of some V segments, TRBV6-2 and TRBV6-3 included.

It was with 60 Vbeta and 13 Jbeta primers that the PCR ran. Using immunoSEQ multiplex PCR, the repertoire was profiled, and TCRdb retains in-frame clones only, with some absent. Found here are approximately 110,000 clones, almost 70% of them singletons; the top ten hold roughly 8.7%. For this clone: The target antigen is unknown.

The sample comprised PBMCs. The source of this sequence is a man aged 25 to 40 in good health and CMV-seropositive. This sequence joins TRBV6-5 and TRBJ1-3; 8 bases align to TRBD1. CDR3 in DNA: TGTGCCACTTTAACCAGGGGGCCTGGAAACACCATATATTTT. Its translation is CATLTRGPGNTIYF.